This T cell receptor beta chain was captured in a study of CD8 T cells in Susac syndrome. The V gene lost 2 bases and the J gene lost 6 bases, with 14 bases spanning the gap. The CDR3 totals 15 residues. From germline, CDR1 is MNHEY and CDR2 SMNVEV (reference sequence). In blood CD8+ and CD4+ T cells, TCR beta underwent sequencing. Negative isolation was used for CD8+ and CD4+ T cells, and FACS enrichment was applied to TEMRA cells. On this clonotype itself: Its antigen is unidentified.

Random hexamers served to reverse transcribe roughly 0.5 to 1 ug RNA. The amplification used immunoSEQ multiplex PCR on TCR beta CDR3; it spanned 54 Vbeta and 13 Jbeta. TCRdb re-derived calls from the immunoSEQ multiplex PCR reads in MiXCR, one entry per CDR3 protein. Among 150,000 to 200,000 distinct CDR3 sequences listed, roughly 95% were seen once. The study's findings and limits: The study's TCR sequencing and HLA analysis covered a relatively small number of individuals, and the study acknowledged this.

The rearrangement links TRBV27 to TRBJ1-5; perhaps TRBD1 as D (5 bases). The sample was CD4+ T cells from PBMCs. This TCR derives from a human donor with multiple sclerosis. CDR3 in amino acids: CASSLIGLGGQPQHF. The CDR3 DNA reads TGTGCCAGCAGTTTAATAGGACTCGGGGGTCAGCCCCAGCATTTT.